The 4 T cell receptor beta chains given below trace back to one sample, sequenced in a study of OX40 agonist ivuxolimab in advanced cancers. Measured with immunoSEQ multiplex PCR; TCRdb has only the in-frame clones, and not every one. This sample has about 74,000 clones, with approximately 87% found just once. This sample comprised CD4+ or CD8+ T cells sorted from blood, obtained in a trial of the OX40 agonist ivuxolimab. The receptor source for this set is an adult with an advanced solid tumor such as melanoma, head and neck, liver or kidney cancer.

This chain joins TRBV5-1 and TRBJ1-6, with a possible D match to TRBD1 (5 bases). The CDR3 runs 15 residues. CDR1 and CDR2 (germline): SGHRS, YFSETQ. V was shortened by 0 bases and J by 10 bases, with 14 bases between the two germline ends. Here the CDR3 reads CASSLADLRGSPLHF. CDR3 nucleotides: TGCGCCAGCAGCTTGGCCGATCTCCGGGGGTCACCCCTCCACTTT.

The chain employs TRBV4-3 and TRBJ2-5; 8 bases agree with TRBD2. V gave up 4 bases and J gave up 5 bases; unmatched junction bases: 6. The CDR3 runs to 14 residues. The V gene's germline CDR1 is LGHNA and CDR2 YSLEER. The CDR3 region has the DNA TGCGCCAGCAGCCCGCGGCGGGGGGCGGAGACCCAGTACTTC. It specifies CASSPRRGAETQYF.

The chain links TRBV6-1 to TRBJ1-4; D is unclear. V lost 1 base and J lost 2, with 5 bases in between. Germline V gives CDR1 MNHNS, CDR2 SASEGT. The CDR3 covers 14 residues. The CDR3: CASSEEPTNEKLFF. The CDR3 region has the DNA TGTGCCAGCAGTGAAGAACCGACTAATGAAAAACTGTTTTTT.

V and J are TRBV27 and TRBJ1-2, with 7 bases identical to TRBD1. The germline CDR1 and CDR2 sequences are MNHEY and SMNVEV (reference sequence). The CDR3 is 13 residues long. J gave up 6 bases and V 8 bases, and 9 bases lay outside the gene matches. CDR3 sequence reads: CASRRQGPDGYTF. DNA of the CDR3: TGTGCCAGCCGAAGACAGGGCCCCGATGGCTACACCTTC.